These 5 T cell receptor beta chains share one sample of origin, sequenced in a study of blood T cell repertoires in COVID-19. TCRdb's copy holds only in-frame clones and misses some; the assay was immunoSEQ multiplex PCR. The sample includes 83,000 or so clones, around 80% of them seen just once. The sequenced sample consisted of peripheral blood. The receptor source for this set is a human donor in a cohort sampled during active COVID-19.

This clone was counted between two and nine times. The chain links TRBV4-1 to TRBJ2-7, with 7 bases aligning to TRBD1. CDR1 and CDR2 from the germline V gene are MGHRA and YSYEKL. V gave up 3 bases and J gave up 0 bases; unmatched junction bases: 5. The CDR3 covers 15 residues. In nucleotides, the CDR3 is TGCGCCAGCAGCCAGCCGGACAGGCTCTCCTACGAGCAGTACTTC. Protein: CASSQPDRLSYEQYF.

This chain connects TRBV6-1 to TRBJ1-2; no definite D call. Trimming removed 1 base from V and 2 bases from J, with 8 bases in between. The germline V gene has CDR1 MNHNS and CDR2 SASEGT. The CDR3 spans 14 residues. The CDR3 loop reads CASSEGPANYGYTF. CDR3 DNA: TGTGCCAGCAGTGAAGGGCCCGCCAACTATGGCTACACCTTC.

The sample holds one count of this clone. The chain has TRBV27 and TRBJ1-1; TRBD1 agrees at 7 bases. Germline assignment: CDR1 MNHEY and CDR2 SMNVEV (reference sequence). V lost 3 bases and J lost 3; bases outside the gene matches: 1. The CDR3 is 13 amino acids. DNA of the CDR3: TGTGCCAGCAGTTTCGACAGGGACACTGAAGCTTTCTTT. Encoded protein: CASSFDRDTEAFF.

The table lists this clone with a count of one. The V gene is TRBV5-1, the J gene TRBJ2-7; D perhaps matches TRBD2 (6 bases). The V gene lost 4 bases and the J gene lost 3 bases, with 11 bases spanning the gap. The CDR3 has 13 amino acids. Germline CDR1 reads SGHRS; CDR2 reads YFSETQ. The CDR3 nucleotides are TGCGCCAGCAGCCCGGTGGGAGGCTACGAGCAGTACTTC. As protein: CASSPVGGYEQYF.

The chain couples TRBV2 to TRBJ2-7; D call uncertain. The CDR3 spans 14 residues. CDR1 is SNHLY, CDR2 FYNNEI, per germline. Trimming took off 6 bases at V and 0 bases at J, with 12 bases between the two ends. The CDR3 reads CASSPEWSSYEQYF. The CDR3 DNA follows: TGTGCCAGCAGCCCAGAGTGGAGCTCCTACGAGCAGTACTTC.